A selection of T cell receptor beta chains follows, all from one sample in a study of blood T cell repertoires in COVID-19. TCRdb's table, derived via immunoSEQ multiplex PCR, lists solely in-frame clones and lacks some. Here the sample spans over 250,000 clones, around 90% being singletons. The specimen was peripheral blood. The source is a man aged 55 to 69 who had recovered from COVID-19. Both conserved end residues are part of each CDR3. A D gene is named only where the DNA matches it firmly. Size tells how often a clone was seen (once, few, many) or the class of an expanded clone, and some rows leave it out.

v_call: TRBV12-3/TRBV12-4
d_call: -
clone_size: -
j_call: TRBJ1-2
cdr3_aa: CASSFGEYGYTF
cdr3_nt: TGTGCCAGCAGTTTCGGGGAATATGGCTACACCTTC

v_call: TRBV12-5
d_call: TRBD1
clone_size: -
j_call: TRBJ2-7
cdr3_aa: CASGLEGQGITYEQYF
cdr3_nt: TGTGCTAGTGGTTTGGAGGGACAGGGGATCACGTACGAGCAGTACTTC

v_call: TRBV19
d_call: -
clone_size: once
j_call: TRBJ2-1
cdr3_aa: CASSTGGDRSNNEQFF
cdr3_nt: TGTGCCAGTAGTACAGGCGGGGACAGAAGTAATAATGAGCAGTTCTTC

v_call: TRBV6-1
d_call: TRBD1
clone_size: -
j_call: TRBJ1-2
cdr3_aa: CASSGTGAGGSNYGYTF
cdr3_nt: TGTGCCAGCAGTGGGACAGGGGCCGGGGGCTCTAACTATGGCTACACCTTC

v_call: TRBV6-6
d_call: TRBD2
clone_size: -
j_call: TRBJ2-5
cdr3_aa: CASSPGTSSPPGQETQYF
cdr3_nt: TGTGCCAGCAGTCCCGGGACTAGTAGCCCGCCGGGGCAAGAGACCCAGTACTTC

v_call: TRBV13
d_call: TRBD1
clone_size: -
j_call: TRBJ2-7
cdr3_aa: CASSLGGQNYEQYF
cdr3_nt: TGTGCCAGCAGCTTAGGGGGACAGAACTACGAGCAGTACTTC

v_call: TRBV24-1
d_call: TRBD1
clone_size: few
j_call: TRBJ1-2
cdr3_aa: CATSPGGYGYTF
cdr3_nt: TGTGCCACCTCACCAGGGGGCTACGGCTACACCTTC

v_call: TRBV6-5
d_call: -
clone_size: few
j_call: TRBJ2-2
cdr3_aa: CASSPVRGDTGELFF
cdr3_nt: TGTGCCAGCAGTCCCGTGAGAGGAGACACCGGGGAGCTGTTTTTT

v_call: TRBV4-1
d_call: -
clone_size: -
j_call: TRBJ1-2
cdr3_aa: CASSQSQGTGYGYTF
cdr3_nt: TGCGCCAGCAGCCAATCACAGGGAACCGGCTATGGCTACACCTTC

v_call: TRBV25-1
d_call: TRBD1
clone_size: -
j_call: TRBJ1-2
cdr3_aa: CASSAGQGLLNGYTF
cdr3_nt: TGTGCCAGCAGTGCCGGACAGGGGCTTCTCAATGGCTACACCTTC